Listed here are 7 T cell receptor beta chains from one sample, sequenced in a study of blood T cell repertoires in COVID-19. Repertoires were generated with immunoSEQ multiplex PCR, while TCRdb's copy carries only in-frame clones and drops some. The data show some 7,000 clones, 75% to 90% seen once. Sequenced input: peripheral blood. These receptors were obtained from a man at least 80 years old with active COVID-19.

The gene calls are TRBV29-1 and TRBJ2-1, with 8 bases matching TRBD2. The V and J ends lost 6 bases and 9 bases, in that order; junction bases with no gene match: 10. Germline lookup yields CDR1 SQVTM and CDR2 ANQGSEA. CDR3 size: 13 residues. The CDR3 is CSVDSGTYGEQFF. In DNA form, the CDR3 reads TGCAGCGTAGATAGCGGGACCTATGGTGAGCAGTTCTTC.

This clone has only one observation. The J gene is TRBJ2-2, the V gene TRBV30; 7 bases agree with TRBD1. The V gene end was trimmed by 5 bases and the J gene end by 2 bases; junction bases not matched to a gene: 5. This CDR3 is built from 14 residues. Germline CDR1 is GTSNPN and CDR2 is SVGIG (reference sequence). CDR3 DNA sequence: TGTGCCTGGGGCCGACAGGGAAACACCGGGGAGCTGTTTTTT. Encoded protein: CAWGRQGNTGELFF.

The V gene is TRBV4-2, the J gene TRBJ2-3; D possibly corresponds to TRBD1 (5 bases). This CDR3 spans 16 amino acids. CDR1 and CDR2 (germline): LGHNA, YNFKEQ. V dropped 3 bases and J dropped 3 bases, with 16 bases sitting between them. The CDR3 region is CASSQLRQGMTDTQYF. In nucleotides, the CDR3 is TGTGCCAGCAGCCAGCTTCGTCAGGGTATGACAGATACGCAGTATTTT.

The chain links TRBV5-4 to TRBJ2-5; 10 nucleotides match TRBD1. CDR1 and CDR2 from the germline V gene are SGHNT and YYREEE (reference sequence). This CDR3 is 15 amino acids long. V lost 4 bases to trimming and J lost 4 bases; unmatched junction nucleotides: 7. CDR3 sequence reads: CASSGRGQGRETQYF. As DNA, the CDR3 is TGTGCCAGCAGCGGGAGGGGACAGGGGAGAGAGACCCAGTACTTC.

By share of the sample, this clone is large. The rearrangement links TRBV5-6 to TRBJ1-5; 7 nucleotides match TRBD1. V shed 5 bases, J shed 1 base, and the junction held 3 bases outside the gene matches. The length of the CDR3 is 14 residues. The germline CDR1 and CDR2 sequences are SGHDT and YYEEEE. The CDR3 sequence: CASSLQGSNQPQHF. CDR3 nucleotide sequence: TGTGCCAGCAGTTTACAGGGGAGCAATCAGCCCCAGCATTTT.

V and J are TRBV7-6 and TRBJ2-1; no definite D call. CDR1 and CDR2 (germline): SGHVS, FNYEAQ. CDR3 length: 12 residues. The V gene lost 5 bases and the J gene lost 6 bases, with 8 bases spanning the gap. In DNA form, the CDR3 reads TGTGCCAGCAGCCATTCTAGCAATGAGCAGTTCTTC. Protein product: CASSHSSNEQFF.

This chain connects TRBV6-5 to TRBJ2-1; 9 nucleotides line up with TRBD1. Germline V gene lookup returns CDR1 MNHEY and CDR2 SVGAGI. V was clipped by 8 bases and J by 2 bases; unmatched bases: 7. The CDR3 is made up of 15 amino acids. The chain's CDR3 is CASGETGGPYNEQFF. The CDR3 coding sequence is TGTGCCAGCGGCGAGACAGGGGGGCCCTACAATGAGCAGTTCTTC.